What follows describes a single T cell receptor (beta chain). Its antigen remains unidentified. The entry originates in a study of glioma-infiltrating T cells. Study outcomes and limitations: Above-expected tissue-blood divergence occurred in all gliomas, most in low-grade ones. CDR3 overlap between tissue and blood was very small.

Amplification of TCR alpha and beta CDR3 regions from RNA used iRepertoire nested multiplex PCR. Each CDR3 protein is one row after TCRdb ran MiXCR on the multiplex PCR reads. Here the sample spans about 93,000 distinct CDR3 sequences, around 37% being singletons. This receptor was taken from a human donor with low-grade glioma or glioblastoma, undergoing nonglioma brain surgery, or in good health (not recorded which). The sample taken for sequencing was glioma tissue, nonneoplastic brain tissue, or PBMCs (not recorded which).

Here the CDR3 reads CASSHCYPIRDWRESSYNEQFF. CDR3 nucleotides: TGCGCCAGCAGCCATTGTTACCCAATCCGGGACTGGCGGGAAAGCTCCTACAATGAGCAGTTCTTC. J is TRBJ2-1 and V is TRBV5-1, with D possibly TRBD2 on 6 matching bases. CDR1 is SGHRS, CDR2 YFSETQ, per germline. Trimming removed 4 bases from V and 0 bases from J, with 32 bases in between. There are 22 residues in the CDR3.